This passage covers 6 T cell receptor beta chains from one sample sequenced in a study of cytomegalovirus exposure and HLA in healthy donors. Use of 60 Vbeta and 13 Jbeta primers characterized the PCR. Profiled with immunoSEQ multiplex PCR; TCRdb holds only in-frame clones, not every one. This sample has roughly 240,000 clones, with around 80% found just once. The specimen sequenced was PBMCs. The receptor source for this set is a boy between 5 and 17 years old in good health and CMV-seronegative.

The V call is TRBV4-1, the J call TRBJ2-3, with 8 bases lining up with TRBD2. The ends lost 5 bases at V and 2 bases at J; junction bases unmatched: 21. The CDR3 is 20 amino acids. In germline, CDR1 is MGHRA, CDR2 YSYEKL. CDR3 coding DNA: TGCGCCAGCAGCTCCCAAACGCCCCGAGCGGGGGACGCGCTCACAGATACGCAGTATTTT. Translation gives CASSSQTPRAGDALTDTQYF.

The V and J genes are TRBV11-2 and TRBJ2-5; D remains unclear. Germline CDR1 and CDR2: SGHAT and FQNNGV. V gave up 5 bases and J gave up 5 bases, with 12 bases separating them. The CDR3 loop spans 13 amino acids. CDR3 amino acids: CASSPSRQETQYF. The DNA of the CDR3 is TGTGCCAGCAGCCCCAGCAGGCAGGAGACCCAGTACTTC.

The chain carries TRBV19 and TRBJ2-2; 8 nucleotides agree with TRBD2. Germline lookup yields CDR1 LNHDA and CDR2 SQIVND (reference sequence). This CDR3 is built from 15 residues. V shed 7 bases, J shed 7 bases, and the junction held 11 bases outside the gene matches. The CDR3 DNA is TGTGCCAGTACCCCGGCGGGGGGAGGCGTCGGGGAGCTGTTTTTT. Its translation: CASTPAGGGVGELFF.

This clone was seen just once. This chain connects TRBV28 to TRBJ1-4; no clear D. CDR1 is MDHEN and CDR2 is SYDVKM in the germline V gene. Trimming cost V 6 bases and J 6 bases, with 17 bases left between them. The CDR3 sequence is 15 residues long. CDR3: CASSGGREVHEKLFF. Here the CDR3 DNA reads TGTGCCAGCAGCGGAGGAAGGGAAGTACATGAAAAACTGTTTTTT.

This clone was seen a few times. The chain uses TRBV14 and TRBJ1-1; D remains unclear. Trimming pared 6 bases from V and 0 bases from J, leaving 11 bases between. The CDR3 covers 14 residues. Germline V gene sequence: CDR1 SGHDN, CDR2 FVKESK. CDR3 sequence (DNA): TGTGCCAGCAGACCGGGTATCATGAACACTGAAGCTTTCTTT. Translating gives CASRPGIMNTEAFF.

V usage is TRBV2 and J usage is TRBJ1-5; possible D gene TRBD1, 5 bases. CDR3 length equals 14 residues. CDR1 is SNHLY and CDR2 is FYNNEI in the germline V gene. With 6 bases removed from V and 10 bases from J, the gap between germline ends came to 19 bases. The CDR3 nucleotides read TGTGCCAGCAGCGATAGACAGACCCTCCAACCCCAGCATTTT. Translated, it gives CASSDRQTLQPQHF. The full variable domain, rest sourced from reference TRBV2 and TRBJ1-5, is EPEVTQTPSHQVTQMGQEVILRCVPISNHLYFYWYRQILGQKVEFLVSFYNNEISEKSEIFDDQFSVERPDGSNFTLKIRSTKLEDSAMYFCASSDRQTLQPQHFGDGTRLSIL.